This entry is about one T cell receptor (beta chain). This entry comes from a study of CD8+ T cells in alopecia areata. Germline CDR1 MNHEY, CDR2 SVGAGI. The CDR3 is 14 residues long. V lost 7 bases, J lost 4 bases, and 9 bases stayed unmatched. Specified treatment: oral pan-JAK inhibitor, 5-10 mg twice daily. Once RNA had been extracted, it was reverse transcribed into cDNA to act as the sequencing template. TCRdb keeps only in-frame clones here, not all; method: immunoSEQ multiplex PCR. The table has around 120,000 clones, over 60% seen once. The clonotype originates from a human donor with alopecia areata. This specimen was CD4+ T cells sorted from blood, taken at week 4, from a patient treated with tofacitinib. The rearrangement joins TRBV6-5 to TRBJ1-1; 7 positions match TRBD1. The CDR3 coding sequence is TGTGCCAGCAAGGTACAGGGGAGGGGCACTGAAGCTTTCTTT. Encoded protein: CASKVQGRGTEAFF.